These T cell receptor beta chains were read from a single sample in a study of cytomegalovirus exposure and HLA in healthy donors. Measured with immunoSEQ multiplex PCR; TCRdb has only the in-frame clones, and not every one. The sample has 150,000 to 200,000 clones, 84% seen once. Sequenced sample: PBMCs. These receptors came from a boy aged 5-17 years in good health and CMV-seronegative. Each CDR3 is given with its conserved first and last residue. Fields, in order: J gene, CDR3 length, clone size, D gene, V gene, CDR3 DNA, CDR3 protein. D genes are given only for firm matches. For some rows the clone size is stated as once, few or many, or as a class when expanded; others skip it.

J: TRBJ1-6; length: 15; size: -; D: -; V: TRBV27; DNA: TGTGCCAGCAGTTTATCCGACAGGCCCCTTTCACCCCTCCACTTT; CDR3: CASSLSDRPLSPLHF
J: TRBJ2-7; length: 11; size: -; D: -; V: TRBV28; DNA: TGTGCCAGCACTAGAAGTTACGAGCAGTACTTC; CDR3: CASTRSYEQYF
J: TRBJ1-4; length: 14; size: -; D: TRBD1; V: TRBV28; DNA: TGTGCCAGCAGGGAGACAGGGGTACGGGAAAAACTGTTTTTT; CDR3: CASRETGVREKLFF
J: TRBJ2-3; length: 15; size: once; D: -; V: TRBV7-9; DNA: TGTGCCAGCAGCGATCCTGAGACTAGCACAGATACGCAGTATTTT; CDR3: CASSDPETSTDTQYF
J: TRBJ2-3; length: 13; size: few; D: -; V: TRBV6-5; DNA: TGTGCCAGCAGTTACTTGGCCGCAGATACGCAGTATTTT; CDR3: CASSYLAADTQYF
J: TRBJ2-7; length: 13; size: few; D: -; V: TRBV30; DNA: TGTGCCTGGGGGCAAGAATTCTCCTACGAGCAGTACTTC; CDR3: CAWGQEFSYEQYF
J: TRBJ1-3; length: 15; size: once; D: -; V: TRBV5-1; DNA: TGCGCCACTGACGAGGACAGCAACTCTGGAAACACCATATATTTT; CDR3: CATDEDSNSGNTIYF
J: TRBJ2-1; length: 17; size: -; D: -; V: TRBV7-6; DNA: TGTGCCAGCAGCTTAGTCTCCCGGGGTGGGTCCTACAATGAGCAGTTCTTC; CDR3: CASSLVSRGGSYNEQFF
J: TRBJ1-6; length: 16; size: -; D: -; V: TRBV4-2; DNA: TGTGCCAGCAGCCAAGAAGCCGGTCTCCGCGTTTCACCCCTCCACTTT; CDR3: CASSQEAGLRVSPLHF
J: TRBJ2-7; length: 15; size: few; D: -; V: TRBV5-1; DNA: TGCGCCAGCCCGGGCGGGGGTAGAGGGGGTTACGAGCAGTACTTC; CDR3: CASPGGGRGGYEQYF
J: TRBJ1-2; length: 15; size: -; D: TRBD1; V: TRBV7-9; DNA: TGTGCCAGCAGCTTAATCGGGACAGGGGTATATGGCTACACCTTC; CDR3: CASSLIGTGVYGYTF
J: TRBJ1-2; length: 15; size: -; D: -; V: TRBV30; DNA: TGTGCCTGGAGCGAAGGACAGTATATTTTCTATGGCTACACCTTC; CDR3: CAWSEGQYIFYGYTF
J: TRBJ2-7; length: 12; size: -; D: -; V: TRBV27; DNA: TGTGCCAGCAGTTTAATGGGGGGAGAGCAGTACTTC; CDR3: CASSLMGGEQYF
J: TRBJ1-5; length: 15; size: -; D: TRBD1; V: TRBV5-6; DNA: TGTGCCAGCAGCTTAACAGGGGATATGAGGCAGCCCCAGCATTTT; CDR3: CASSLTGDMRQPQHF
J: TRBJ2-1; length: 15; size: -; D: -; V: TRBV19; DNA: TGTGCCAGTAGTATGGGGGGTAGCTCCTACAATGAGCAGTTCTTC; CDR3: CASSMGGSSYNEQFF
J: TRBJ1-2; length: 14; size: -; D: TRBD1; V: TRBV6-5; DNA: TGTGCCAGCAGACAGGGGACCATCAACTATGGCTACACCTTC; CDR3: CASRQGTINYGYTF
J: TRBJ1-6; length: 15; size: -; D: TRBD1; V: TRBV7-2; DNA: TGTGCCAGCAGCCTTTCGGGACAGTCAAGATCACCCCTCCACTTT; CDR3: CASSLSGQSRSPLHF
J: TRBJ2-2; length: 17; size: -; D: -; V: TRBV30; DNA: TGTGCCTGGAGCTATCCTGTGGACAGCATAGCCGGCGGGGAGCTGTTTTTT; CDR3: CAWSYPVDSIAGGELFF
J: TRBJ2-5; length: 16; size: -; D: TRBD1; V: TRBV6-5; DNA: TGTGCCAGCAGTTACTCCGGGGACAGGGTGGGAGAGACCCAGTACTTC; CDR3: CASSYSGDRVGETQYF
J: TRBJ1-3; length: 13; size: -; D: -; V: TRBV6-5; DNA: TGTGCCAGCAGGGGGAGCTCTGGAAACACCATATATTTT; CDR3: CASRGSSGNTIYF
J: TRBJ1-1; length: 13; size: -; D: -; V: TRBV2; DNA: TGTGCCAGCAGCTACCGCGTACGCACTGAAGCTTTCTTT; CDR3: CASSYRVRTEAFF
J: TRBJ1-2; length: 16; size: -; D: -; V: TRBV28; DNA: TGTGCCAGCACCAAGGGGAACACAGGACCCAACTATGGCTACACCTTC; CDR3: CASTKGNTGPNYGYTF
J: TRBJ2-5; length: 13; size: -; D: -; V: TRBV28; DNA: TGTGCCAGCAGTTTATACTTGTATGGGACCCAGTACTTC; CDR3: CASSLYLYGTQYF
J: TRBJ1-5; length: 14; size: -; D: -; V: TRBV11-2; DNA: TGTGCCAGCAGCTTACAGGTGGGCAATCAGCCCCAGCATTTT; CDR3: CASSLQVGNQPQHF
J: TRBJ2-6; length: 14; size: -; D: -; V: TRBV30; DNA: TGTGCCTGCAGAATCGGGACAGGGGCCAACGTCCTGACTTTC; CDR3: CACRIGTGANVLTF
J: TRBJ2-7; length: 16; size: -; D: TRBD1; V: TRBV13; DNA: TGTGCCAGCAGCCCACCGGGACAGGGAATCTCCTACGAGCAGTACTTC; CDR3: CASSPPGQGISYEQYF
J: TRBJ1-1; length: 15; size: -; D: TRBD1; V: TRBV7-9; DNA: TGTGCCAGCTCGAAACCCGGGACAGGAAACACTGAAGCTTTCTTT; CDR3: CASSKPGTGNTEAFF
J: TRBJ2-3; length: 20; size: -; D: TRBD2; V: TRBV5-1; DNA: TGCGCCAGCAGCCGTACTCCCGGGACTAGCGGGACAGAGGGCGAAGATACGCAGTATTTT; CDR3: CASSRTPGTSGTEGEDTQYF
J: TRBJ1-2; length: 15; size: -; D: -; V: TRBV25-1; DNA: TGTGCCAGCAGTGACTACGGGGGGCTGGAAGAAGGCTACACCTTC; CDR3: CASSDYGGLEEGYTF
J: TRBJ1-2; length: 13; size: -; D: TRBD1; V: TRBV7-9; DNA: TGTGCCAGCAGCTCATCCGAGAGGGGGCAGGGCACCTTC; CDR3: CASSSSERGQGTF
J: TRBJ2-7; length: 15; size: once; D: -; V: TRBV5-1; DNA: TGCGCCAGCAGCTTGGTGTTGGGGGCGCGCTCCGAGCAGTACTTC; CDR3: CASSLVLGARSEQYF
J: TRBJ2-3; length: 12; size: -; D: -; V: TRBV29-1; DNA: TGCAGCGTTTCCAGGGGAGCAGATACGCAGTATTTT; CDR3: CSVSRGADTQYF
J: TRBJ2-2; length: 13; size: -; D: -; V: TRBV27; DNA: TGTGCCAGCAGCCCCCTTAAAACCGGGGAGCTGTTTTTT; CDR3: CASSPLKTGELFF
J: TRBJ1-5; length: 14; size: -; D: -; V: TRBV16; DNA: TGTGCCAGCAGCCAATTTCCCGAGTTTCAGCCCCAGCATTTT; CDR3: CASSQFPEFQPQHF
J: TRBJ2-3; length: 15; size: -; D: -; V: TRBV2; DNA: TGTGCCAGCAGTGGTAACAGGTTAATAACAGATACGCAGTATTTT; CDR3: CASSGNRLITDTQYF
J: TRBJ2-7; length: 18; size: -; D: -; V: TRBV5-1; DNA: TGCGCCAGCAGCTTGGTGGGCTCCCTCGCGGGGGCTAACTACGAGCAGTACTTC; CDR3: CASSLVGSLAGANYEQYF